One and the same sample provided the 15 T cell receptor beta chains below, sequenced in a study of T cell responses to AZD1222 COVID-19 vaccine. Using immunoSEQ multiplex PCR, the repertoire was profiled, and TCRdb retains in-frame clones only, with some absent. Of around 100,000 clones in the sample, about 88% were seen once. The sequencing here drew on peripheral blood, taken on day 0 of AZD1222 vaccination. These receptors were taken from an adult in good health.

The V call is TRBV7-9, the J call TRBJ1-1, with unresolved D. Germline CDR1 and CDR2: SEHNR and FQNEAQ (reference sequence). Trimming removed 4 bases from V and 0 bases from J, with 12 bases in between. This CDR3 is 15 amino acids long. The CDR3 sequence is CASSSQRGMNTEAFF. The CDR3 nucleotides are TGTGCCAGCAGCTCCCAAAGAGGAATGAACACTGAAGCTTTCTTT.

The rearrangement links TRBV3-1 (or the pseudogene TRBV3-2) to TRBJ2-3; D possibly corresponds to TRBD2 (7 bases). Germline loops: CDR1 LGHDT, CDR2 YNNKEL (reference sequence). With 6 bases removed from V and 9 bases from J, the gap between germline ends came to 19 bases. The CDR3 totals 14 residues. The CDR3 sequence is CASRHGSGGQTQYF. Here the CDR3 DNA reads TGTGCCAGCAGACATGGTTCCGGGGGGCAGACGCAGTATTTT.

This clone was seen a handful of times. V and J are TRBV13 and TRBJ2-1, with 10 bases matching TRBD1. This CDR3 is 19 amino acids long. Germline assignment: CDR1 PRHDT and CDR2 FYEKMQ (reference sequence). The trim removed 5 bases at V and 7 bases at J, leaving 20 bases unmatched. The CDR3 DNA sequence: TGTGCCAGCAGCCCAATATGGGGGTGGTCGGGACAGGGGAGAAATGAGCAGTTCTTC. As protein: CASSPIWGWSGQGRNEQFF. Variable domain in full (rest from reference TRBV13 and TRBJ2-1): AAGVIQSPRHLIKEKRETATLKCYPIPRHDTVYWYQQGPGQDPQFLISFYEKMQSDKGSIPDRFSAQQFSDYHSELNMSSLELGDSALYFCASSPIWGWSGQGRNEQFFGPGTRLTVL.

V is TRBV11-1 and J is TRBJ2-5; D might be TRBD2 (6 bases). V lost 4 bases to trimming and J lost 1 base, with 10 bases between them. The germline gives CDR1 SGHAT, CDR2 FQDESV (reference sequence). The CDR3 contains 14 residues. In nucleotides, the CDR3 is TGTGCCAGCAGCTCCGGGACTTCCCAAGAGACCCAGTACTTC. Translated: CASSSGTSQETQYF.

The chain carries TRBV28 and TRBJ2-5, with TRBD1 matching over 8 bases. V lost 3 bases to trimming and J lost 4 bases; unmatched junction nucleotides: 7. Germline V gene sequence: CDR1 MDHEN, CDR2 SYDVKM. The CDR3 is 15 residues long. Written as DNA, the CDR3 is TGTGCCAGCAGTTTTCGGACAGGGAGCAGAGAGACCCAGTACTTC. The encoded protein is CASSFRTGSRETQYF.

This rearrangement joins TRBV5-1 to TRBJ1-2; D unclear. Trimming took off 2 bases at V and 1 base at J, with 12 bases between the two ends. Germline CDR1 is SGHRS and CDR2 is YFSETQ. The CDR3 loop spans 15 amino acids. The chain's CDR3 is CASSLSSGLNYGYTF. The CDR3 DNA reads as TGCGCCAGCAGCTTATCTTCTGGACTTAACTATGGCTACACCTTC. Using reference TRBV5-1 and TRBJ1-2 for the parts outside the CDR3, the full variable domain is KAGVTQTPRYLIKTRGQQVTLSCSPISGHRSVSWYQQTPGQGLQFLFEYFSETQRNKGNFPGRFSGRQFSNSRSEMNVSTLELGDSALYLCASSLSSGLNYGYTFGSGTRLTVV.

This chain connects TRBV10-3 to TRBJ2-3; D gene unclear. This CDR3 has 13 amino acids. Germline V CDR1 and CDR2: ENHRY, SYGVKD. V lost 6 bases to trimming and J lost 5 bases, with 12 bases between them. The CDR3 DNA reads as TGTGCCATCAGCCGACCGGTGGGAGATACGCAGTATTTT. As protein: CAISRPVGDTQYF.

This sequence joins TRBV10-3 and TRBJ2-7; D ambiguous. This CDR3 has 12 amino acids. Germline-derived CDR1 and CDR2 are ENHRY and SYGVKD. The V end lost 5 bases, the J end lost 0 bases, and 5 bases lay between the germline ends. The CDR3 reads CAISRSSYEQYF. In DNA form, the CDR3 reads TGTGCCATCAGTAGGAGCTCCTACGAGCAGTACTTC.

The CDR3 is CASSEVGTGEGTQYF. The CDR3, as DNA: TGTGCCAGCAGTGAAGTTGGGACAGGGGAGGGGACCCAGTACTTC. The chain carries TRBV2 and TRBJ2-5; 10 bases agree with TRBD1. This CDR3 is built from 15 residues. Germline CDR1 reads SNHLY; CDR2 reads FYNNEI. V lost 1 base and J lost 7; bases outside the gene matches: 6.

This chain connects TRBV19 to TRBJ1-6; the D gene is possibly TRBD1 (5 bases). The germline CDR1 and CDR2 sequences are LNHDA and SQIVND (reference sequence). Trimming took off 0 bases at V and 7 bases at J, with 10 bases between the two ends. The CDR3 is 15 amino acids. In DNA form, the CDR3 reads TGTGCCAGTAGTATAGAAGGGGTCCGCAATTCACCCCTCCACTTT. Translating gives CASSIEGVRNSPLHF.

As DNA, the CDR3 is TGTGCCACCAGTTCAGGGGGCTGGGGCAATCAGCCCCAGCATTTT. Translated: CATSSGGWGNQPQHF. V and J are TRBV24-1 and TRBJ1-5; TRBD1 agrees at 8 bases. The CDR3 is 15 amino acids. The V gene end was trimmed by 6 bases and the J gene end by 2 bases; junction bases not matched to a gene: 5. Germline loops: CDR1 KGHDR, CDR2 SFDVKD.

The CDR3 DNA reads as TGTGCCAGCAGTTTCCGACAGGCCAATCAGCCCCAGCATTTT. Translated, it gives CASSFRQANQPQHF. V usage is TRBV6-5 and J usage is TRBJ1-5; D is perhaps TRBD1 (6 bases). The length of the CDR3 is 14 residues. The germline CDR1 and CDR2 sequences are MNHEY and SVGAGI. The V end was cut by 4 bases, the J end by 3 bases, with 10 bases between.

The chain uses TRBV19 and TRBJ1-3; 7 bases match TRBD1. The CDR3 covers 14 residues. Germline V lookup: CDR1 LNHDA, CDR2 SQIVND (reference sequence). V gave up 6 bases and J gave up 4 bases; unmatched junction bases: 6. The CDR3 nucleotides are TGTGCCAGTAGGACGGACAGGTCCGGAAACACCATATATTTT. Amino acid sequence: CASRTDRSGNTIYF.

The CDR3, as DNA: TGTGCCAGCAGCCAAGTCACAGATACGCAGTATTTT. This codes for CASSQVTDTQYF. This rearrangement joins TRBV4-2 to TRBJ2-3, with D hard to call. This CDR3 has 12 amino acids. Per germline, CDR1 LGHNA and CDR2 YNFKEQ. V was pared by 1 base and J by 2 bases, with 1 base between.

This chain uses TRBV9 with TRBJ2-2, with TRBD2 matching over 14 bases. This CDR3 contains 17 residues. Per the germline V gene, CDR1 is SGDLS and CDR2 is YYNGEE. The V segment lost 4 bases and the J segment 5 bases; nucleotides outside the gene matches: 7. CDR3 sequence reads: CASSRGLAGDLTGELFF. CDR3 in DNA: TGTGCCAGCAGCCGGGGACTAGCGGGAGACTTGACCGGGGAGCTGTTTTTT.